This T cell receptor (beta chain) was found in a study of blood T cell repertoires in COVID-19 (dated by TCRdb to the early 2020s). Regarding the research as a whole: Collaborator samples came from the United States, Italy and Spain and covered acute and convalescent phases of COVID-19. The prospective study material was composed of cDNA or gDNA derived from T cells, B-cell-depleted T cells, or PBMCs. The dataset comprised deeply sampled blood TCRbeta repertoires from subjects exposed to, actively infected with, or recovered from COVID-19. The repertoires were made available in a free public database intended to serve as a resource for research on the immune response to SARS-CoV-2. The samples were drawn from two sources: the first 160 participants of the ongoing ImmuneRACE study, and some 1,300 subjects contributed by 6 global collaborators. Sample metadata almost always included a de-identified subject ID, COVID-19 status, age in years and sex. HLA class I and class II types, where available, came from metadata supplied by the sample provider rather than from assay-based typing.

In the case of this clone: Its antigen is not yet known. The input lacks base qualities; no much larger clone sits a single base away.

V and J are truncated by 7 bases and 2 bases respectively, leaving an intervening sequence of 5 bases. CDR1 and CDR2, looked up from the germline V gene, are SNHLY and FYNNEI. From the cysteine up to the phenylalanine, the CDR3 has a length of 12 residues. Only the CDR3 DNA is retained, 36 bases long and in frame from the first base. TCRbeta CDR3 regions were amplified from genomic DNA using the immunoSEQ Assay, a bias-controlled multiplex PCR. The authors' analysis ran thus. The number of nucleated cells in each sample was estimated by amplification of reference gene primers within the assay. Sequence reads were collapsed and filtered to measure the absolute abundance of every unique TCRbeta CDR3 rearrangement. For each sample, productive Simpson clonality was calculated as the square root of Simpson's diversity index across productive rearrangements. Entries here come from immuneACCESS through TCRdb and include only in-frame sequences with V and J called. Some clones fail to appear in such tables; in the studies checked, an unresolved V gene covers under half of the shortfall, and the cause of the remainder is unknown. From that table come the V and J calls and clone size; the DNA was used to work out D and trimming. The sample contains 250,000 to 300,000 clones, about nine tenths of them found a single time. Roughly 2.2% of the sample goes to the ten largest clones.

What the authors observed across the whole study: The amount of clinical and demographic metadata varied by source and participant and was provided uncurated.

Another Seattle source contributed samples from volunteer blood donors who had recovered from COVID-19. Whole blood was collected in K2EDTA tubes by collaborating institutions according to the institutions' own protocols. For TCRbeta analysis, collaborator samples were shipped as frozen whole blood, as isolated PBMCs, or as DNA extracted from either sample type. The sequence links TRBV2 to TRBJ2-2; the D gene remains uncertain. Sequences were obtained from peripheral blood. The source is a woman in her 50s who had recovered from COVID-19. The sequenced DNA: TGTGCCAGCACGGTTAACACCGGGGAGCTGTTTTTT. It translates to CASTVNTGELFF.